This is a list of T cell receptor beta chains from one sample in a study of control samples from healthy donors and cancer patients. Clones were sequenced by immunoSEQ multiplex PCR, and TCRdb holds only the in-frame ones, with some missing. Of 170,000 or so clones in the sample, about 92% were seen once. What was sequenced was blood. The receptors stem from a man aged 25-45 years in good health. The CDR3 runs from the conserved cysteine through the conserved F or W. A D gene is named only where the DNA matches it firmly. Clone size is given for some rows only: seen once, a few or many times, or a class if the clone is expanded.

CDR3 protein	CDR3 DNA	V gene	J gene	clone size	D gene
CASSQDRREKNIQYF	TGTGCCAGCAGCCAAGATCGTAGGGAGAAAAACATTCAGTACTTC	TRBV4-2	TRBJ2-4	-	-
CASTPKWTSGGQETQYF	TGTGCCAGCACCCCAAAATGGACTAGCGGGGGACAAGAGACCCAGTACTTC	TRBV7-8	TRBJ2-5	-	TRBD2
CASSLDGTGNGYTF	TGCGCCAGCAGCTTGGATGGGACAGGGAATGGCTACACCTTC	TRBV5-1	TRBJ1-2	once	TRBD1
CASSEVTSGRASKNIQYF	TGTGCCAGCAGTGAAGTTACTAGCGGGAGGGCCTCGAAAAACATTCAGTACTTC	TRBV2	TRBJ2-4	-	TRBD2
CASSPRLAFEQFF	TGTGCCAGCAGCCCTCGACTAGCCTTTGAGCAGTTCTTC	TRBV7-2	TRBJ2-1	-	TRBD2
CASSPRGGSPLHF	TGTGCCAGTAGTCCCAGGGGAGGCTCACCCCTCCACTTT	TRBV19	TRBJ1-6	-	-
CASSPKIAGSGANVLTF	TGTGCCAGCAGCCCGAAGATCGCAGGGTCCGGGGCCAACGTCCTGACTTTC	TRBV7-6	TRBJ2-6	-	-
CASSPRDRGAGEQFF	TGTGCCAGCAGCCCCAGGGACAGGGGGGCGGGTGAGCAGTTCTTC	TRBV3-1/TRBV3-2	TRBJ2-1	-	TRBD1
CASSQARHVNTEAFF	TGTGCCAGCAGCCAAGCCCGTCATGTGAACACTGAAGCTTTCTTT	TRBV3-1/TRBV3-2	TRBJ1-1	once	-
CASSLSGQGDQPQHF	TGTGCCAGCAGTTTATCTGGACAGGGTGATCAGCCCCAGCATTTT	TRBV28	TRBJ1-5	few	TRBD1
CASSLIDRGPVGNTIYF	TGTGCCAGCAGCTTAATTGACAGGGGGCCGGTCGGAAACACCATATATTTT	TRBV7-2	TRBJ1-3	-	TRBD1
CASSYSGLYSPLHF	TGTGCCAGCAGTTACTCCGGGTTATATTCACCCCTCCACTTT	TRBV6-2/TRBV6-3	TRBJ1-6	few	-
CASSTPGGAGELFF	TGTGCCAGCAGTACCCCAGGGGGGGCCGGGGAGCTGTTTTTT	TRBV13	TRBJ2-2	once	-
CASTTRDTQYF	TGTGCCAGCACCACTCGAGATACGCAGTATTTT	TRBV28	TRBJ2-3	-	-
CASSYQGDRGTEAFF	TGTGCCAGCAGTTATCAGGGCGATAGAGGTACTGAAGCTTTCTTT	TRBV27	TRBJ1-1	-	-
CSAGRAEKLFF	TGCAGCGCGGGACGGGCAGAAAAACTGTTTTTT	TRBV29-1	TRBJ1-4	-	-
CASSNSGSGDEQYF	TGTGCCAGCAGCAATAGCGGGAGTGGGGACGAGCAGTACTTC	TRBV3-1/TRBV3-2	TRBJ2-7	-	TRBD2
CASSDPGRPETNYGYTF	TGTGCCAGTAGCGACCCGGGACGGCCCGAAACAAACTATGGCTACACCTTC	TRBV6-2/TRBV6-3	TRBJ1-2	-	-
CASRQSRPSIRGVNEQFF	TGTGCCAGCAGACAATCGCGACCCAGCATCCGGGGGGTCAATGAGCAGTTCTTC	TRBV3-1/TRBV3-2	TRBJ2-1	-	TRBD2
CASSPTGTTDEKLFF	TGTGCCAGCAGCCCAACCGGGACAACCGATGAAAAACTGTTTTTT	TRBV3-1/TRBV3-2	TRBJ1-4	-	-
CSVLRGREPRETQYF	TGCAGCGTCCTCAGGGGCAGGGAACCCCGGGAGACCCAGTACTTC	TRBV29-1	TRBJ2-5	-	-
CASSLGASGFNEQFF	TGTGCCAGCAGCCTAGGGGCTAGCGGGTTCAATGAGCAGTTCTTC	TRBV11-3	TRBJ2-1	-	TRBD2
CASSPTGTGAYEQYF	TGTGCCAGCAGTCCGACCGGGACAGGGGCCTACGAGCAGTACTTC	TRBV6-2/TRBV6-3	TRBJ2-7	-	TRBD1
CASSYVAAGELFF	TGTGCCAGCAGTTATGTGGCGGCCGGGGAGCTGTTTTTT	TRBV6-6	TRBJ2-2	-	-
CASSFRLAGAWGTGELFF	TGTGCCAGCAGCTTTCGACTAGCGGGAGCGTGGGGTACCGGGGAGCTGTTTTTT	TRBV11-2	TRBJ2-2	-	TRBD2
CASSIGTASSYEQYF	TGTGCCAGTAGTATTGGGACAGCCAGCTCCTACGAGCAGTACTTC	TRBV19	TRBJ2-7	-	TRBD1
CARSLEGTSMNTEAFF	TGTGCCAGAAGCTTAGAGGGGACATCGATGAACACTGAAGCTTTCTTT	TRBV7-5	TRBJ1-1	-	-
CASSSLLTGEGETQYF	TGTGCCAGCAGTTCCTTACTGACAGGGGAGGGAGAGACCCAGTACTTC	TRBV28	TRBJ2-5	-	-
CSASQGGGYTF	TGCAGTGCTTCCCAGGGGGGTGGCTACACCTTC	TRBV20-1	TRBJ1-2	-	TRBD1
CASSLSGSSYNEQFF	TGTGCCAGCAGTTTATCGGGTTCCTCCTACAATGAGCAGTTCTTC	TRBV27	TRBJ2-1	-	-
CSALLSYEQYF	TGCAGTGCCTTGCTCTCCTACGAGCAGTACTTC	TRBV20-1	TRBJ2-7	once	-
CASSLGPSRETQYF	TGTGCCAGCAGCTTAGGGCCCAGTCGGGAGACCCAGTACTTC	TRBV7-8	TRBJ2-5	-	-
CASSKKTPKTRQSNQPQHF	TGTGCCAGCAGCAAAAAGACCCCGAAAACCCGCCAGAGCAATCAGCCCCAGCATTTT	TRBV21-1	TRBJ1-5	-	-
CASSSQAGNYEQYF	TGTGCCAGCAGCTCGCAAGCGGGGAACTACGAGCAGTACTTC	TRBV7-8	TRBJ2-7	-	TRBD2
CASSRRGSGSTDTQYF	TGTGCCAGCAGCCGTCGGGGAAGCGGGAGTACAGATACGCAGTATTTT	TRBV7-9	TRBJ2-3	-	TRBD2
CASSQPGGTDTQYF	TGTGCCAGCAGCCAACCGGGGGGGACCGATACGCAGTATTTT	TRBV4-2	TRBJ2-3	-	TRBD2
CASSETKGIGGVGDF	TGTGCCAGCAGTGAAACAAAGGGTATTGGAGGGGTGGGGGACTTC	TRBV2	TRBJ2-7	-	-
CASSLQGGGNYGYTF	TGTGCCAGCTCACTTCAAGGGGGGGGCAACTATGGCTACACCTTC	TRBV18	TRBJ1-2	-	-
CASSIGYNEQFF	TGTGCCAGTAGTATAGGGTACAATGAGCAGTTCTTC	TRBV19	TRBJ2-1	-	-
CASSPSLRDTQYF	TGTGCCAGCAGTCCCAGCTTGCGGGATACGCAGTATTTT	TRBV5-4	TRBJ2-3	-	-
CASSSWTSGPGTGELFF	TGTGCCAGCAGCTCCTGGACTAGCGGACCGGGCACCGGGGAGCTGTTTTTT	TRBV7-9	TRBJ2-2	-	TRBD2
CASSRTGSSYEQYF	TGTGCCAGCAGCCGGACAGGGAGCTCCTACGAGCAGTACTTC	TRBV11-2	TRBJ2-7	once	TRBD1
CASSMTGDTGELFF	TGTGCCAGTAGTATGACAGGGGACACCGGGGAGCTGTTTTTT	TRBV19	TRBJ2-2	-	TRBD1
CAWSPLRGNTEAFF	TGTGCCTGGAGTCCGCTCCGGGGGAACACTGAAGCTTTCTTT	TRBV30	TRBJ1-1	-	-
CASSLGGLRQPQHF	TGTGCCAGCAGCTTAGGGGGGCTACGTCAGCCCCAGCATTTT	TRBV5-6	TRBJ1-5	few	-
CASSLSSHPIYEQYF	TGTGCCAGCAGTTTATCTTCTCATCCAATCTACGAGCAGTACTTC	TRBV27	TRBJ2-7	-	-
CASSLFRVSDEQYF	TGTGCCAGCAGTTTATTTAGGGTTTCGGACGAGCAGTACTTC	TRBV27	TRBJ2-7	-	-
CASSLGDPYNEQFF	TGTGCCAGCAGCTTAGGGGACCCATACAATGAGCAGTTCTTC	TRBV7-2	TRBJ2-1	-	-
CATSRGGQGTDTQYF	TGTGCCACCAGCAGAGGAGGACAGGGCACAGATACGCAGTATTTT	TRBV15	TRBJ2-3	-	TRBD1
CASSQGPRGTEAFF	TGCGCCAGCAGCCAAGGGCCCAGGGGGACTGAAGCTTTCTTT	TRBV4-3	TRBJ1-1	-	TRBD1
CASARGQNNSPLHF	TGTGCCAGTGCAAGGGGACAGAATAATTCACCCCTCCACTTT	TRBV6-5	TRBJ1-6	-	TRBD1
CASSPVRDRSTDTQYF	TGTGCCAGCAGCCCTGTACGGGACAGAAGCACAGATACGCAGTATTTT	TRBV4-2	TRBJ2-3	-	TRBD1
CASRPPTMNTEAFF	TGTGCCAGCAGGCCCCCCACTATGAACACTGAAGCTTTCTTT	TRBV6-5	TRBJ1-1	-	-
CASSVLADSNQPQHF	TGTGCCAGCAGCGTTTTAGCCGATAGCAATCAGCCCCAGCATTTT	TRBV9	TRBJ1-5	-	-